Below are 24 T cell receptor beta chains sequenced from a single sample in a study of identical twins. TCRdb fed the 5' RACE reads into MiXCR, producing one record per CDR3 protein. This repertoire shows approximately 220,000 distinct CDR3 sequences, around 6.9% found once; its top ten account for less than 2%. Separately, the same data were catalogued under a study of yellow fever vaccine responses in identical twins.

Material: memory (CD45RO+) T cells sorted from blood. The receptors come from a woman under 30 in good health.

This clonotype turned up a few times. The chain links TRBV19 to TRBJ2-7, with TRBD2 identical over 8 bases. Germline-derived CDR1 and CDR2 are LNHDA and SQIVND (reference sequence). This CDR3 is built from 15 residues. Trimming took 6 bases from V and 0 from J; bases not matched to a gene: 7. CDR3 sequence (DNA): TGTGCCAGTAGGCGGAGCGGGAGTAGCTCCTACGAGCAGTACTTC. It encodes CASRRSGSSSYEQYF.

This clonotype was counted only a few times. The rearrangement links TRBV20-1 to TRBJ1-1; no clear D. In germline, CDR1 is DFQATT, CDR2 SNEGSKA (reference sequence). V shed 1 base and J shed 3 bases, with 15 bases lying between them. The CDR3 runs to 15 residues. The CDR3 here is CSARVPSLRDTEAFF. In DNA, the CDR3 is TGCAGTGCTAGAGTTCCCTCTCTGCGGGACACTGAAGCTTTCTTT.

The rearrangement uses TRBV20-1 and TRBJ1-6; unclear D gene. Germline V gene data show CDR1 as DFQATT and CDR2 as SNEGSKA (reference sequence). There are 12 residues in the CDR3. V was shortened by 5 bases and J by 10 bases, with 12 bases between the two germline ends. This CDR3 reads CSADLLKSPLHF. The CDR3 coding sequence is TGCAGTGCTGACCTATTAAAGTCACCCCTCCACTTT.

The rearrangement links TRBV21-1 to TRBJ1-1; TRBD1 was called by the table and not checked on the DNA. TRBV21-1 is a pseudogene locus. The CDR3 is 14 residues long. The CDR3 region is CASSKRQGITEAFF. The DNA for the CDR3 is TGTGCCAGCAGTAAGAGACAGGGGATAACTGAAGCTTTCTTT.

In its sample, this clonotype was seen a few times. The chain recombines TRBV15 with TRBJ2-3; 10 nucleotides agree with TRBD1. Trimming took 3 bases from V and 3 from J; bases not matched to a gene: 6. There are 16 residues in the CDR3. Germline V gives CDR1 LNHNV, CDR2 YYDKDF (reference sequence). As DNA, the CDR3 is TGTGCCACCAGCAGGGGGGACAGGGGTGGGACAGATACGCAGTATTTT. The encoded protein is CATSRGDRGGTDTQYF.

This clonotype was recorded at least ten times. This chain uses TRBV6-4 with TRBJ2-3; 11 bases agree with TRBD2. V lost 2 bases, J lost 5 bases, and 3 bases stayed unmatched. The CDR3 covers 15 residues. CDR1 and CDR2 (germline): MRHNA, SNTAGT. In nucleotides, the CDR3 is TGTGCCAGCAGTGACACTAGCGGGAGTATAGATACGCAGTATTTT. Residues: CASSDTSGSIDTQYF.

The table lists this clonotype with many counts. The chain couples TRBV7-2 to TRBJ2-5, with a possible D match to TRBD2 (7 bases). The CDR3 totals 15 residues. Trimming removed 5 bases at V and 3 bases at J, with 16 bases between. Germline CDR1 reads SGHTA; CDR2 reads FQGNSA. This CDR3 is CASSQVGGQKETQYF. CDR3 coding DNA: TGTGCCAGCAGCCAAGTGGGGGGGCAAAAAGAGACCCAGTACTTC.

This clonotype was detected a few times. The rearrangement joins TRBV5-1 to TRBJ1-6; the D is unclear. V was shortened by 0 bases and J by 0 bases, with 4 bases between the two germline ends. Germline V gene data show CDR1 as SGHRS and CDR2 as YFSETQ. This CDR3 spans 15 amino acids. Here the CDR3 DNA reads TGCGCCAGCAGCTTGGGGGCCTCCTATAATTCACCCCTCCACTTT. Translated: CASSLGASYNSPLHF.

Points on this clonotype: With a much larger clone just one base away, this may be a read error. The V and J genes are TRBV20-1 and TRBJ2-2; 12 nucleotides match TRBD2. The CDR3 loop spans 17 amino acids. In germline, CDR1 is DFQATT, CDR2 SNEGSKA (reference sequence). The CDR3 loop is CCARDVGLAGPTGELFF. DNA for the CDR3: TGCTGTGCTAGGGATGTCGGACTAGCGGGACCCACCGGGGAGCTGTTTTTT.

This clonotype was detected many times. The rearrangement joins TRBV24-1 to TRBJ2-2; D gene uncertain. This CDR3 is 13 amino acids long. Germline-derived CDR1 and CDR2 are KGHDR and SFDVKD. Deletions cut 7 bases from V and 4 bases from J, with 9 bases between. This CDR3 is CATSNLPTGELFF. The CDR3 coding sequence is TGTGCCACCAGCAACCTTCCCACCGGGGAGCTGTTTTTT.

V gene TRBV19 combines with J gene TRBJ2-1; possible D gene TRBD2, 5 bases. The CDR3 spans 15 residues. With 3 bases removed from V and 9 bases from J, the gap between germline ends came to 18 bases. Germline CDR1 reads LNHDA; CDR2 reads SQIVND (reference sequence). CDR3 sequence (DNA): TGTGCCAGTAGTATGGGCGGGTCCAGCCGTGCTGAGCAGTTCTTC. Protein sequence: CASSMGGSSRAEQFF.

This clonotype was seen repeatedly, ten times or more. The J gene is TRBJ2-7, the V gene TRBV7-9; a possible D gene is TRBD2 (6 bases). This CDR3 has 14 residues. Trimming took off 5 bases at V and 0 bases at J, with 11 bases between the two ends. Per germline, CDR1 SEHNR and CDR2 FQNEAQ (reference sequence). CDR3 in amino acids: CASSVTGSSYEQYF. Written as DNA, the CDR3 is TGTGCCAGCAGCGTCACCGGGAGCTCCTACGAGCAGTACTTC.

The chain joins TRBV5-6 to TRBJ1-2; D perhaps matches TRBD1 (5 bases). CDR1 is SGHDT and CDR2 is YYEEEE in the germline V gene. The ends were cut back, 2 bases at V and 8 bases at J, with 16 bases in the middle. The CDR3 has 14 amino acids. In DNA, the CDR3 is TGTGCCAGCAGCTTATCTGTGACCTGGGGGGGCTACACCTTC. Protein product: CASSLSVTWGGYTF.

This clonotype appeared a few times. V gene TRBV15 combines with J gene TRBJ2-7; TRBD1 matches at 8 bases. The germline gives CDR1 LNHNV, CDR2 YYDKDF (reference sequence). With V trimmed by 3 bases and J by 2 bases, 6 bases remained unmatched. The CDR3 runs 15 residues. Here the CDR3 DNA reads TGTGCCACCAGCAGTGACAGGGGAGAGGCCTACGAGCAGTACTTC. Translated: CATSSDRGEAYEQYF. The entire variable domain, with the rest obtained from reference TRBV15 and TRBJ2-7, is as follows: DAMVIQNPRYQVTQFGKPVTLSCSQTLNHNVMYWYQQKSSQAPKLLFHYYDKDFNNEADTPDNFQSRRPNTSFCFLDIRSPGLGDTAMYLCATSSDRGEAYEQYFGPGTRLTVT.

The rearrangement joins TRBV12-5 to TRBJ2-3, with TRBD2 as a possible D gene (5 bases). The CDR3 totals 14 residues. Trimming shortened V by 7 bases and J by 0 bases, and 11 bases separated the two germline ends. CDR1 LGHNT and CDR2 FRNRAP come from the germline V gene. This CDR3 reads CASAGLLSTDTQYF. The CDR3 DNA is TGTGCTAGTGCCGGACTCCTGAGCACAGATACGCAGTATTTT. The whole variable domain, filled in from reference TRBV12-5 and TRBJ2-3, reads DARVTQTPRHKVTEMGQEVTMRCQPILGHNTVFWYRQTMMQGLELLAYFRNRAPLDDSGMPKDRFSAEMPDATLATLKIQPSEPRDSAVYFCASAGLLSTDTQYFGPGTRLTVL.

The chain joins TRBV10-3 to TRBJ2-3; no firm D call. Trimming left V 3 bases short and J 0 bases short, with 7 bases between. Germline values: CDR1 ENHRY, CDR2 SYGVKD. CDR3 length equals 14 residues. DNA of the CDR3: TGTGCCATCAGTGACGGAAGAAGCACAGATACGCAGTATTTT. Residues: CAISDGRSTDTQYF.

Only a few counts were recorded for this clonotype. V usage is TRBV2 and J usage is TRBJ2-7; 9 bases line up with TRBD2. Germline V lookup: CDR1 SNHLY, CDR2 FYNNEI. The CDR3 has 14 residues. V lost 6 bases, J lost 1 base, and 4 bases stayed unmatched. In DNA form, the CDR3 reads TGTGCCAGCAGAGGCGGGGGGGAGTCCTACGAGCAGTACTTC. Translation gives CASRGGGESYEQYF.

This clonotype was found a few times. This chain joins TRBV7-8 and TRBJ1-5, with TRBD1 matching 8 bases. Losses at the gene ends were 6 bases for V and 5 bases for J; bases not matched to a gene: 15. In germline, CDR1 is SGHVS, CDR2 FQNEAQ. CDR3 length equals 17 residues. CDR3 nucleotide sequence: TGTGCCAGCAGTCGCCACCTGGGCATACAGGGGGATCAGCCCCAGCATTTT. The encoded protein is CASSRHLGIQGDQPQHF.

Many counts were recorded for this clonotype. The chain is built from TRBV27 and TRBJ1-4; 7 nucleotides match TRBD1. After removal of 3 bases from V and 2 bases from J, the junction contained 6 bases not matched to a gene. This CDR3 has 16 residues. Looked up from germline, CDR1 is MNHEY and CDR2 is SMNVEV (reference sequence). The CDR3 DNA reads as TGTGCCAGCAGTTTGACAGGGCGGAAGACTAATGAAAAACTGTTTTTT. It specifies CASSLTGRKTNEKLFF.

This clonotype appeared many times. This chain joins TRBV4-2 and TRBJ2-1; 11 bases fit TRBD2. There are 17 residues in the CDR3. Trimming removed 1 base from V and 7 bases from J; junction bases left unmatched: 9. Germline CDR1 LGHNA, CDR2 YNFKEQ. For the CDR3, the DNA is TGTGCCAGCAGCCAAGTAGGGGTAGCGGGAGGGATGAATGAGCAGTTCTTC. This encodes CASSQVGVAGGMNEQFF.

V and J are TRBV7-9 and TRBJ1-6, with 9 bases identical to TRBD1. The CDR3 length is 13 residues. Germline V gives CDR1 SEHNR, CDR2 FQNEAQ (reference sequence). Trimming cost V 0 bases and J 15 bases; bases outside gene matches: 3. This CDR3 is CASSLADRGLLHF. CDR3 nucleotide sequence: TGTGCCAGCAGCTTAGCGGACAGGGGCCTCCTCCACTTT.

This clonotype was recorded many times. This chain joins TRBV5-1 and TRBJ2-1; 7 bases are a match to TRBD2. V lost 5 bases, J lost 1 base, and 6 bases stayed unmatched. Germline CDR1 SGHRS, CDR2 YFSETQ. The CDR3 spans 15 residues. In DNA form, the CDR3 reads TGCGCCAGCAGTTCTCAGCGGGGATCCTACAATGAGCAGTTCTTC. Amino acids: CASSSQRGSYNEQFF.

This clonotype appeared many times. CDR3 bases: TGTGCCAGCAGCCTCAAGGGTCACGTGGGAGTCACGTATTATGAGCAGTTCTTC. This encodes CASSLKGHVGVTYYEQFF. This rearrangement joins TRBV11-2 to TRBJ2-1; D possibly corresponds to TRBD2 (5 bases). V dropped 5 bases and J dropped 8 bases, with 28 bases sitting between them. CDR3 length equals 18 residues. Germline V gives CDR1 SGHAT, CDR2 FQNNGV.

There are many counts of this clonotype. V and J are TRBV24-1 and TRBJ1-2; tentative D call: TRBD1 (5 bases). Germline V lookup: CDR1 KGHDR, CDR2 SFDVKD. This CDR3 region has 15 residues. The V end was cut by 5 bases, the J end by 1 base, with 13 bases between. The DNA for the CDR3 is TGTGCCACCAGTGGCTCAGGGACTAATAACTATGGCTACACCTTC. Residues: CATSGSGTNNYGYTF.